Given below is one T cell receptor (beta chain) in context. The sample belongs to a study of blood T cell repertoires in COVID-19. Across the study: Some COVID-19 samples were acute and others convalescent; all came from the United States, Italy and Spain. The cDNA or gDNA used as material had been derived from T cells, B-cell-depleted T cells, or PBMCs.

The V segment lost 2 bases and the J segment 2 bases; nucleotides outside the gene matches: 1. Germline CDR1 is SGHTA and CDR2 is FQGNSA. This CDR3 has 15 residues. Source study methods: Estimation of nucleated cell counts relied on the amplification of reference gene primers. Libraries were prepared by immunoSEQ multiplex PCR; TCRdb keeps only in-frame clonotypes and omits some of them. V, J and clone size are those of that table, while D and trimming were read from the DNA. The repertoire consists of 200,000 to 300,000 clones, with 75% to 90% occurring once and the leading ten covering about 3%. Input material: peripheral blood. The sequence derives from a woman in her twenties or thirties who had recovered from COVID-19. This chain uses TRBV7-2 with TRBJ1-4; 8 positions match TRBD1. CDR3 DNA: TGTGCCAGCAGCTTAAGGACAGGGACTAATGAAAAACTGTTTTTT. Residues: CASSLRTGTNEKLFF.